This is a list of T cell receptor beta chains from one sample in a study of blood T cells in healthy people across ages. TCRdb itself ran the 5' RACE reads through MiXCR, one entry per CDR3 protein. The sample records around 800,000 distinct CDR3 sequences, roughly 26% being singletons. A further study also used this sample, focusing on T cells of mothers and their children.

The source material was blood. All receptors come from a boy aged 5-17 years in good health. CDR3s include the opening cysteine and the closing phenylalanine or tryptophan. The order of the fields is clone size, D gene, V gene, J gene, CDR3 DNA, CDR3 protein. The D gene is left open where the match is weak. Clone sizes are given selectively: once, few, many, or a class where the clone is expanded.

NA	NA	TRBV10-3	TRBJ2-5	TGTGCCATCAGTGAGATTGAATACAGAGGCGAGACCCAGTACTTC	CAISEIEYRGETQYF
NA	NA	TRBV10-2	TRBJ2-5	TGCGCCAGCAGGGCTGGAGGGGAGACCCAGTACTTC	CASRAGGETQYF
NA	TRBD1	TRBV6-5	TRBJ2-7	TGTGCCAGCAGTTACTCGAGTAGTGGGGACAGGGTTCCCCTCGAGCAGTACTTC	CASSYSSSGDRVPLEQYF
few	TRBD2	TRBV5-1	TRBJ2-5	TGCGCCAGCAGCGGGGGACTAGCAGTTGAAGAGACCCAGTACTTC	CASSGGLAVEETQYF
few	NA	TRBV5-1	TRBJ2-5	TGCGCCAGCAGCCTAGGGGGGGCCGTAACGGTGGAGACCCAGTACTTC	CASSLGGAVTVETQYF
few	NA	TRBV11-2	TRBJ2-5	TGTGCCAGCAGCTTACCGGGAAGGACAGCGGACGCAACAGGGGAGACCCAGTACTTC	CASSLPGRTADATGETQYF
few	TRBD1	TRBV12-3/TRBV12-4	TRBJ2-1	TGTGCCAGCAGTTTAGCGGGACAGCGGACCTACAATGAGCAGTTCTTC	CASSLAGQRTYNEQFF
many	NA	TRBV4-2	TRBJ2-1	TGTGCCAGCAGCCAAGGGTCTGAGCAGTTCTTC	CASSQGSEQFF
few	TRBD2	TRBV28	TRBJ2-1	TGTGCCAGCAGTGGACTAGCGGGGGGGCGAAATGAGCAGTTCTTC	CASSGLAGGRNEQFF
NA	TRBD1	TRBV6-5	TRBJ2-3	TGTGCCAGCACCATAGGACAGGGGGGCACAGATACGCAGTATTTT	CASTIGQGGTDTQYF
many	NA	TRBV6-5	TRBJ1-2	TGTGCCAGCAGTTACTCTAGGGGCGGCTATGGCTACACCTTC	CASSYSRGGYGYTF
NA	NA	TRBV4-3	TRBJ1-2	TGCGCCAGCAGCCAGTTATTCGAGGGGGGGAAAGGCTACACCTTC	CASSQLFEGGKGYTF
NA	TRBD2	TRBV30	TRBJ2-3	TGTGCCTGGAGTTTCCGCCGGACTAGCGGAGGGGGGGATACGCAGTATTTT	CAWSFRRTSGGGDTQYF